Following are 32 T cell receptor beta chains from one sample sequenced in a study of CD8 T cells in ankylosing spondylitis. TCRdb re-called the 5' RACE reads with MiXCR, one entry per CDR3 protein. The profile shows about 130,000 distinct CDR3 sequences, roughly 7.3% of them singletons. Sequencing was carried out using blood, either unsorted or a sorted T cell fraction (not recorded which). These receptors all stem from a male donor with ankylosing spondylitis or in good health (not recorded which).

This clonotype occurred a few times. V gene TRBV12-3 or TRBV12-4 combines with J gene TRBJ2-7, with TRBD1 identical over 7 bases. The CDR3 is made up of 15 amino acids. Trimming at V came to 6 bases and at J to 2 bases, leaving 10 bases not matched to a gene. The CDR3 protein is CASSQGQAITYEQYF. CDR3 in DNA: TGTGCCAGCAGCCAAGGACAGGCGATTACCTACGAGCAGTACTTC.

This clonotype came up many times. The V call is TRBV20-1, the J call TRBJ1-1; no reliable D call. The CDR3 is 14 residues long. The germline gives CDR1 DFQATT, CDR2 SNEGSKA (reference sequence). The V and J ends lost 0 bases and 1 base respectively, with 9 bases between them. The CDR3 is CSARDSRENTEAFF. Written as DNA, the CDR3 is TGCAGTGCTAGAGATTCTAGGGAGAACACTGAAGCTTTCTTT.

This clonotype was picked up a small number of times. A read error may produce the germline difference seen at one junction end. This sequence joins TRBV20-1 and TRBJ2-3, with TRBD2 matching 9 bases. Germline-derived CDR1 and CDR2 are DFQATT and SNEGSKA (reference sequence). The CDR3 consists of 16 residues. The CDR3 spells CCAMSPAGGITDTQYF. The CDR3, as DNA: TGCTGTGCGATGAGTCCAGCGGGGGGAATCACAGATACGCAGTATTTT.

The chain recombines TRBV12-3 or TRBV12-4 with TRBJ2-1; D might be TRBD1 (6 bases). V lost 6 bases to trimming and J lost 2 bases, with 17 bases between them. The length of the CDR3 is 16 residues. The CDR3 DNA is TGTGCCAGCAGCGATACCGGGACATACACCTACAATGAGCAGTTCTTC. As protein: CASSDTGTYTYNEQFF.

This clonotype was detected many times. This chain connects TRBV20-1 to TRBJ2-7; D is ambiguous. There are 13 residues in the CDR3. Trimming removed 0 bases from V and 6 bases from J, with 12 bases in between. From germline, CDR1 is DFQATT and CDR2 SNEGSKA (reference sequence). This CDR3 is CSARDHRGPEQYF. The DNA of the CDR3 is TGCAGTGCTAGAGATCACCGTGGTCCCGAGCAGTACTTC.

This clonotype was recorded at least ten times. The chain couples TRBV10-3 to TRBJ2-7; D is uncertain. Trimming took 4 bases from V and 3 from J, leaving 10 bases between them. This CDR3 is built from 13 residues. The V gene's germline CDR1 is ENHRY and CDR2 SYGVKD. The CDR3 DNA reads TGTGCCATCAGTGTTAGCCTTAACTACGAGCAGTACTTC. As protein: CAISVSLNYEQYF.

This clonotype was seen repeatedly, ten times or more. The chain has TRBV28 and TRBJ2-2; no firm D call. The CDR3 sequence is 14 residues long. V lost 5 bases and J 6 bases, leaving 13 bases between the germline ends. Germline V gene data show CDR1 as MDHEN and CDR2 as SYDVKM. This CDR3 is CASSPPRVSGELFF. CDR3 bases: TGTGCCAGCAGTCCTCCCAGAGTATCCGGGGAGCTGTTTTTT.

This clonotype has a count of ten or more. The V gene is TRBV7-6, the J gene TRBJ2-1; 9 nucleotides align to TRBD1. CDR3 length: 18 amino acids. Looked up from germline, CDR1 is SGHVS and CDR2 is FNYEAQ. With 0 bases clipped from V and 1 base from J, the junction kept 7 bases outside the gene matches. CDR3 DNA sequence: TGTGCCAGCAGCTTAGCCGGGACAGGGACTTGGTCCTACAATGAGCAGTTCTTC. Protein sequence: CASSLAGTGTWSYNEQFF.

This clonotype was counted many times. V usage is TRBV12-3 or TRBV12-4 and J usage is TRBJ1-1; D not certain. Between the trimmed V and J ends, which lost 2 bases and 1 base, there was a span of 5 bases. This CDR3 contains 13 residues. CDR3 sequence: CASSLRWNTEAFF. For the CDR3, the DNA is TGTGCCAGCAGTTTACGGTGGAACACTGAAGCTTTCTTT.

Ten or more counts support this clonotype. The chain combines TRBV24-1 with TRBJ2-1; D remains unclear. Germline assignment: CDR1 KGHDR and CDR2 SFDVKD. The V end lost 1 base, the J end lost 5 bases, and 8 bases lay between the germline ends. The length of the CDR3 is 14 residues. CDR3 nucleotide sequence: TGTGCCACCAGTGATTTAATGGGTAACAATGAGCAGTTCTTC. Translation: CATSDLMGNNEQFF.

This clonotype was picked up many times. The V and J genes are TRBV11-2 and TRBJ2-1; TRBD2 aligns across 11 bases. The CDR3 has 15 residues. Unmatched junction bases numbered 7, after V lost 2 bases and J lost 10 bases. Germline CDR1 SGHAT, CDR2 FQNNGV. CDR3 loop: CASSLPTSGGDEQFF. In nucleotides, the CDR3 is TGTGCCAGCAGCTTACCTACTAGCGGGGGAGACGAGCAGTTCTTC.

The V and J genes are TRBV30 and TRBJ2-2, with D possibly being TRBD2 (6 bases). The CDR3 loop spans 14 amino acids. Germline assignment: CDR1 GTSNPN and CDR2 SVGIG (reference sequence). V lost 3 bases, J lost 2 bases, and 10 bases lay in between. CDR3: CAWSLGLNTGELFF. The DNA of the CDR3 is TGTGCCTGGAGCCTGGGACTTAACACCGGGGAGCTGTTTTTT.

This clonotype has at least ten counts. CDR3 DNA: TGCGCCAGCAGCTTGGCCACTTCGGGACAGCCCTTACTAGCCAAAAACATTCAGTACTTC. Amino acid sequence: CASSLATSGQPLLAKNIQYF. The chain has TRBV5-1 and TRBJ2-4, with 7 bases lining up with TRBD1. The CDR3 runs 20 residues. The trim removed 0 bases at V and 0 bases at J, leaving 15 bases unmatched. Germline V gene data show CDR1 as SGHRS and CDR2 as YFSETQ.

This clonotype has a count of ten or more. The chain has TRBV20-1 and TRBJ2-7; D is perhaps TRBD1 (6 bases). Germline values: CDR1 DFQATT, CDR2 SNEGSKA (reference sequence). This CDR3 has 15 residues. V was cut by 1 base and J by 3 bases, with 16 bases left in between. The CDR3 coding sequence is TGCAGTGCTAGAGGTGCCGCGACAGGTCACTACGAGCAGTACTTC. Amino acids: CSARGAATGHYEQYF.

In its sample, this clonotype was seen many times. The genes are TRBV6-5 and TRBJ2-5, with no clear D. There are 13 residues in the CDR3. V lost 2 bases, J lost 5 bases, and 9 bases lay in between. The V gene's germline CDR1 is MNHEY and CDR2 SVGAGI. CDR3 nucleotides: TGTGCCAGCAGTTACAGGGCGGCGGAGACCCAGTACTTC. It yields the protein CASSYRAAETQYF.

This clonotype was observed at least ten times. The CDR3 nucleotides read TGTGCCAGCAGTTTATCGGCTAGCGGCACAGATACGCAGTATTTT. Translated, it gives CASSLSASGTDTQYF. The V call is TRBV12-3 or TRBV12-4, the J call TRBJ2-3, with a weak D call TRBD2 (6 bases). CDR3 size: 15 residues. The V and J ends lost 2 bases and 1 base respectively, with 10 bases between them.

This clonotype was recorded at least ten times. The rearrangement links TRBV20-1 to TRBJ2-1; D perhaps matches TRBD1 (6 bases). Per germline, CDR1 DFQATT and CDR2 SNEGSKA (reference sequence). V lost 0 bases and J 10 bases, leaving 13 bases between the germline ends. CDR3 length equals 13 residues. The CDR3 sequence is CSARDQGSREQFF. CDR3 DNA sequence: TGCAGTGCTAGAGATCAGGGGAGTAGAGAGCAGTTCTTC.

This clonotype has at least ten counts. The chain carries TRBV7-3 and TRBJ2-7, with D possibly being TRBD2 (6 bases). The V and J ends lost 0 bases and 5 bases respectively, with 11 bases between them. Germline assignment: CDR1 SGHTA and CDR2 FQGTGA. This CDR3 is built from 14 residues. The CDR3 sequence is CASSLTGGWNEQYF. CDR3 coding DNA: TGTGCCAGCAGCTTAACGGGAGGTTGGAACGAGCAGTACTTC.

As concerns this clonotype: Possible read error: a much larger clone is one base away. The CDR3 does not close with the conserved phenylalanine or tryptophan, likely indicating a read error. As DNA, the CDR3 is TGTGCCAGCAGTTTGGCTAGCGGGAATGAGCAGTTCCTC. Residues: CASSLASGNEQFL. V usage is TRBV27 and J usage is TRBJ2-1, with 8 positions matching TRBD2. The V gene end was trimmed by 3 bases and the J gene end by 7 bases; junction bases not matched to a gene: 2. The germline gives CDR1 MNHEY, CDR2 SMNVEV (reference sequence). CDR3 length equals 13 residues.

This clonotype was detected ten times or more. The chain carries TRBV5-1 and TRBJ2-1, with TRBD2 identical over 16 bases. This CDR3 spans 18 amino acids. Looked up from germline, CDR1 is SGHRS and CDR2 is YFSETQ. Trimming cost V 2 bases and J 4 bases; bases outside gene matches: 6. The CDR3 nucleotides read TGCGCCAGCAGCTTATGGGGACTAGCGGGGGGGGCATACAATGAGCAGTTCTTC. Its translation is CASSLWGLAGGAYNEQFF.

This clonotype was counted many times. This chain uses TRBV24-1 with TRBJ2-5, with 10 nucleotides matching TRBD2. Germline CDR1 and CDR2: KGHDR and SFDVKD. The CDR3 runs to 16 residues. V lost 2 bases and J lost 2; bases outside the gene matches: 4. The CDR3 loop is CATSDWSSGSQETQYF. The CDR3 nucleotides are TGTGCCACCAGTGATTGGTCTAGCGGGAGTCAAGAGACCCAGTACTTC.

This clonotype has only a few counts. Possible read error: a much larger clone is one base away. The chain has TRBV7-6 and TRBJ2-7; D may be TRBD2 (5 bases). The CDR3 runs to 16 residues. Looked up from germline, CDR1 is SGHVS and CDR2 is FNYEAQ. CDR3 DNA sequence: TGTGCCAGCAGTCCCAGAGGGAAAAGAGTTTCCTCCGAGCAGTACTTC. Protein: CASSPRGKRVSSEQYF.

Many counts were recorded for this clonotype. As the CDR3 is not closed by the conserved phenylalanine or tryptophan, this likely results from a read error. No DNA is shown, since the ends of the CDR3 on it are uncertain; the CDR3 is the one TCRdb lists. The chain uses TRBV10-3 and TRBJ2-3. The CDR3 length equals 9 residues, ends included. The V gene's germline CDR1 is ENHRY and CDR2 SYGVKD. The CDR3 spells CAISETRLP.

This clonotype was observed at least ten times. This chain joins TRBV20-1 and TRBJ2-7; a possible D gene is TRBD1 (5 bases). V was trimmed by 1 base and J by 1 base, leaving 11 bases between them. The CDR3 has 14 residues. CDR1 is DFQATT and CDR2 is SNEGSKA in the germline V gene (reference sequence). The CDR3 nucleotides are TGCAGTGCTAGAGGTCACAGGAGTTCCTACGAGCAGTACTTC. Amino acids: CSARGHRSSYEQYF.

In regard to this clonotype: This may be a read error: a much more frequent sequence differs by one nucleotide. The CDR3 sequence is CRVATDKADTQYF. CDR3 DNA sequence: TGCAGGGTTGCGACAGATAAGGCAGATACGCAGTATTTT. This chain joins TRBV29-1 and TRBJ2-3; possibly TRBD1 for D (5 bases). The CDR3 has 13 residues. The V gene's germline CDR1 is SQVTM and CDR2 ANQGSEA.

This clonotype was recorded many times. The CDR3 spells CASRPDGYEQYF. The CDR3 DNA reads TGTGCCAGCAGACCCGACGGCTACGAGCAGTACTTC. The J gene is TRBJ2-7, the V gene TRBV12-3 or TRBV12-4; no clear D gene. This CDR3 is built from 12 residues. Trimming cost V 6 bases and J 3 bases, with 9 bases left between them.

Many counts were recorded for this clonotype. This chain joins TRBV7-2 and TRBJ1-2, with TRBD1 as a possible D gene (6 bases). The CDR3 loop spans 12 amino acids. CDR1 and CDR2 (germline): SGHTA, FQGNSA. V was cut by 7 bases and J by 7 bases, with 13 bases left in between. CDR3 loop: CASTPARGGYTF. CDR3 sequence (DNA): TGTGCCAGCACCCCCGCCAGGGGTGGCTACACCTTC. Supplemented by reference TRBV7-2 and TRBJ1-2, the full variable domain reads GAGVSQSPSNKVTEKGKDVELRCDPISGHTALYWYRQSLGQGLEFLIYFQGNSAPDKSGLPSDRFSAERTGGSVSTLTIQRTQQEDSAVYLCASTPARGGYTFGSGTRLTVV.

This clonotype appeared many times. CDR3 nucleotides: TGTGCCAGCGCTGGGACTAGCGGAACCTACGAGCAGTACTTC. Its protein is CASAGTSGTYEQYF. V is TRBV6-1 and J is TRBJ2-7, with TRBD2 identical over 11 bases. CDR1 MNHNS and CDR2 SASEGT come from the germline V gene. Trimming cost V 8 bases and J 2 bases; bases outside gene matches: 5. There are 14 residues in the CDR3.

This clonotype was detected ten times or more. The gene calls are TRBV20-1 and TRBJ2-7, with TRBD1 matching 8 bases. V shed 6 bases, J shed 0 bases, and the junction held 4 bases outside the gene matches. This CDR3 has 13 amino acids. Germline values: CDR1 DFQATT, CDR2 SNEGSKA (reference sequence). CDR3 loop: CSAPTGVSYEQYF. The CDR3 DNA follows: TGCAGTGCACCGACAGGGGTCTCCTACGAGCAGTACTTC.

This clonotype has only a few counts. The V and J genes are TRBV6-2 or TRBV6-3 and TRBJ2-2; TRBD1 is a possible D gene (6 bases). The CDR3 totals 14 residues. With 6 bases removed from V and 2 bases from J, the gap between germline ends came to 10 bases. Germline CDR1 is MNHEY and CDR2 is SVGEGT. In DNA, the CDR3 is TGTGCCAGCAGCGACAGGCCCAACACCGGGGAGCTGTTTTTT. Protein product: CASSDRPNTGELFF.

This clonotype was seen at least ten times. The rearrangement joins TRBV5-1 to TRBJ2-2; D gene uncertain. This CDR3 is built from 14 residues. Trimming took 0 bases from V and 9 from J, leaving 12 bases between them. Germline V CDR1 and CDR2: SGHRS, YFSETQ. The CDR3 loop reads CASSLGLDARELFF. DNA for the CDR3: TGCGCCAGCAGCTTGGGGCTTGACGCCCGGGAGCTGTTTTTT.

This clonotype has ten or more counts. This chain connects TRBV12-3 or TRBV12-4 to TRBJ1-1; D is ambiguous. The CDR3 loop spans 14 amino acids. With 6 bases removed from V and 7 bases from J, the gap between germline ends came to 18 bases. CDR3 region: CASSQGRSSFEAFF. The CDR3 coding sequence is TGTGCCAGCAGCCAAGGGAGAAGCTCGTTTGAAGCTTTCTTT.